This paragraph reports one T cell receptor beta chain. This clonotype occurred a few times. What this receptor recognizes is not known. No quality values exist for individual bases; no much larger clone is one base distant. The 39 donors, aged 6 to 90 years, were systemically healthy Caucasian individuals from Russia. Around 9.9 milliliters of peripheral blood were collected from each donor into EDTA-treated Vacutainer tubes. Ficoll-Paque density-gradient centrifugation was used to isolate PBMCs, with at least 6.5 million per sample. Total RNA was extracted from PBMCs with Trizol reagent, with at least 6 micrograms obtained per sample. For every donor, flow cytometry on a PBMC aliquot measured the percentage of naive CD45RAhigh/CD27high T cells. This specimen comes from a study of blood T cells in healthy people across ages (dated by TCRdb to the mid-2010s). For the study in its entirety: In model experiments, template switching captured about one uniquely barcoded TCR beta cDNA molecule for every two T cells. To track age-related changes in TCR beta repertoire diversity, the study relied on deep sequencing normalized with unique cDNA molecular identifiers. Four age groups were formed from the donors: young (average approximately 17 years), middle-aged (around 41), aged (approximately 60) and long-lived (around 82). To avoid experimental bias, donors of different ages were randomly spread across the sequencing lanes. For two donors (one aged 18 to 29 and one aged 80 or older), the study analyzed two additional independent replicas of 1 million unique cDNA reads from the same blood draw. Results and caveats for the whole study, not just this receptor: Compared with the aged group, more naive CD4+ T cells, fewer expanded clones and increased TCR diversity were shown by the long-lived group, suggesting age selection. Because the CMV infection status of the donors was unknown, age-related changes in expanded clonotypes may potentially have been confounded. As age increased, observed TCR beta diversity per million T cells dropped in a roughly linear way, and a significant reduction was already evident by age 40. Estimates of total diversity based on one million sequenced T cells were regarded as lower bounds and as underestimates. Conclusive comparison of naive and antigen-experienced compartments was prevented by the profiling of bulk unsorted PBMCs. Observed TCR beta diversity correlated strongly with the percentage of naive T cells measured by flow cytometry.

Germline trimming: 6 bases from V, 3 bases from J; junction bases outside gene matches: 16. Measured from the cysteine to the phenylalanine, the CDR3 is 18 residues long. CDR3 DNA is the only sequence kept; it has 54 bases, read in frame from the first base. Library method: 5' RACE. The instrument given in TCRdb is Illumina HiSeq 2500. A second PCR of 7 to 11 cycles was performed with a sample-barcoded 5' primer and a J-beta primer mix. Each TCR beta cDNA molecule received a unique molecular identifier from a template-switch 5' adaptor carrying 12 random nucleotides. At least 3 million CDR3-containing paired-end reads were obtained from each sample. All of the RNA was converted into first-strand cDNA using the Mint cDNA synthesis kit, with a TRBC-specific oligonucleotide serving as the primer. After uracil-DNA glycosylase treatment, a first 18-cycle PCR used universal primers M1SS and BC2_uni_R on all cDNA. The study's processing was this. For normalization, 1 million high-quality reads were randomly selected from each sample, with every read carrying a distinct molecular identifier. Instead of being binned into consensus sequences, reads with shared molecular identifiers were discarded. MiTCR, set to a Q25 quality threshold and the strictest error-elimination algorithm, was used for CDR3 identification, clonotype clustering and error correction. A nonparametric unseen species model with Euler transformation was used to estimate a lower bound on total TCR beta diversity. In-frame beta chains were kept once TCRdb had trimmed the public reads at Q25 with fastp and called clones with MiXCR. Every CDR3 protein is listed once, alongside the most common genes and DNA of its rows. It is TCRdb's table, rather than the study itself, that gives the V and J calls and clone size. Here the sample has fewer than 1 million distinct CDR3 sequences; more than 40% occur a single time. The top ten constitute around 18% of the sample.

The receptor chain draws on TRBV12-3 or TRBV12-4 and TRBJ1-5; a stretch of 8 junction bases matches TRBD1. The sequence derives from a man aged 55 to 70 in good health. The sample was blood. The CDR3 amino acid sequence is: CASRARTGTSFINQPQHF. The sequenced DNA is TGTGCCAGCAGAGCCCGGACAGGGACGTCCTTTATCAATCAGCCCCAGCATTTT.